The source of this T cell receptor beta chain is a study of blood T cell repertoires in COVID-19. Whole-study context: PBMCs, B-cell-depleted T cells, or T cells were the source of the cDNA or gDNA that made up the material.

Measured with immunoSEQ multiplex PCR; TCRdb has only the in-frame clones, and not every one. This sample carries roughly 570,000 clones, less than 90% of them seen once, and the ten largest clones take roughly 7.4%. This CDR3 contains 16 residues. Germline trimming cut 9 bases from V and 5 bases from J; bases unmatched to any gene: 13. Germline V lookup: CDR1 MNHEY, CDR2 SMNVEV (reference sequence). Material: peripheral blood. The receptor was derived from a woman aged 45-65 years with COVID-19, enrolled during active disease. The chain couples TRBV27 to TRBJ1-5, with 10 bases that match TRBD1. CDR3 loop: CARLSHGQGDHQPQHF. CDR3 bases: TGTGCCAGGCTTTCCCACGGACAGGGGGATCATCAGCCCCAGCATTTT.